The 28 T cell receptor beta chains below come from one sample, sequenced in a study of a mutant IDH1 vaccine in newly diagnosed glioma. Time point given: week 11, during vaccination. Each vaccine dose was 300 ug of mutant IDH1 20-mer peptide, with topical imiquimod. No antigen has been assigned to these receptors. TCRdb keeps only in-frame clones here, not all; method: immunoSEQ multiplex PCR. The table includes roughly 30,000 clones, about 78% detected once. The specimen was PBMCs, collected from a glioma patient whose treatment included an IDH1 peptide vaccine. These TCRs come from a man younger than 40 with glioma.

The rearrangement joins TRBV27 to TRBJ2-2; TRBD1 matches at 7 bases. The CDR3 has 14 residues. Germline V gene lookup returns CDR1 MNHEY and CDR2 SMNVEV (reference sequence). With 3 bases clipped from V and 3 bases from J, the junction kept 1 base outside the gene matches. The CDR3 nucleotides read TGTGCCAGCAGTTTGGGGACAGACACCGGGGAGCTGTTTTTT. Translated: CASSLGTDTGELFF.

This chain joins TRBV7-4 and TRBJ1-3, with unresolved D. V lost 5 bases, J lost 3 bases, and 17 bases lay in between. This CDR3 spans 16 amino acids. Germline V CDR1 and CDR2: SGHVT, SQSDAQ. DNA for the CDR3: TGTGCCAGCAGCCCCCCCGTGGAGTCCTTTGGAAACACCATATATTTT. Translated, it gives CASSPPVESFGNTIYF.

This clone is a singleton in its sample. The CDR3 DNA sequence: TGCAGCGTCTCCCGGGAGACAGGAGACTATGGCTACACCTTC. Residues: CSVSRETGDYGYTF. This rearrangement joins TRBV29-1 to TRBJ1-2; the D gene is possibly TRBD1 (6 bases). Trimming took 6 bases from V and 3 from J, leaving 17 bases between them. The CDR3 is 14 amino acids. Germline CDR1 SQVTM, CDR2 ANQGSEA.

V gene TRBV5-6 combines with J gene TRBJ2-3, with TRBD2 matching over 12 bases. Germline V lookup: CDR1 SGHDT, CDR2 YYEEEE. Germline trimming cut 3 bases from V and 2 bases from J; bases unmatched to any gene: 7. This CDR3 contains 17 residues. The CDR3 nucleotides are TGTGCCAGCAGCTCTGATTCTAGCGGGAGGGCCACAGATACGCAGTATTTT. This translates into CASSSDSSGRATDTQYF.

This clone occurred a few times. This chain links TRBV7-8 with TRBJ1-1; the D is unclear. The CDR3 extends over 14 amino acids. Germline V gives CDR1 SGHVS, CDR2 FQNEAQ. The V gene lost 1 base and the J gene lost 5 bases, with 11 bases spanning the gap. The CDR3 sequence is CASSLGSPGTEAFF. CDR3 nucleotides: TGTGCCAGCAGCTTAGGGAGTCCGGGAACTGAAGCTTTCTTT.

The chain couples TRBV5-6 to TRBJ2-3; TRBD1 might be the D (7 bases). This CDR3 has 15 amino acids. The germline V and J ends were trimmed by 0 bases and 14 bases, with 22 bases remaining between them. CDR1 SGHDT and CDR2 YYEEEE come from the germline V gene. CDR3 sequence reads: CASSLASAARQGGYF. CDR3 DNA sequence: TGTGCCAGCAGCTTGGCTTCAGCCGCCCGACAGGGAGGGTATTTT.

This clone turned up a few times. The chain employs TRBV30 and TRBJ1-1; D unclear. Trimming took off 5 bases at V and 0 bases at J, with 10 bases between the two ends. Looked up from germline, CDR1 is GTSNPN and CDR2 is SVGIG (reference sequence). This CDR3 has 13 residues. CDR3 residues: CAWDGNLNTEAFF. The CDR3, as DNA: TGTGCCTGGGATGGGAATTTGAACACTGAAGCTTTCTTT.

This chain connects TRBV7-8 to TRBJ1-5; D not certain. With 1 base removed from V and 3 bases from J, the gap between germline ends came to 22 bases. The CDR3 length is 19 residues. Per germline, CDR1 SGHVS and CDR2 FQNEAQ. For the CDR3, the DNA is TGTGCCAGCAGCTTAGTGCGTCAGGAAGGGTTTATTAACAATCAGCCCCAGCATTTT. This codes for CASSLVRQEGFINNQPQHF.

This chain links TRBV5-6 with TRBJ1-3; D unclear. V shed 4 bases and J shed 0 bases, with 17 bases lying between them. The CDR3 consists of 17 residues. Germline CDR1 and CDR2: SGHDT and YYEEEE. The CDR3 nucleotides are TGTGCCAGCAGCCCCAGGCCCATTTGGAGCTCTGGAAACACCATATATTTT. Encoded protein: CASSPRPIWSSGNTIYF.

V is TRBV9 and J is TRBJ1-2; the match to TRBD1 covers 7 bases. Germline V gives CDR1 SGDLS, CDR2 YYNGEE. V lost 3 bases to trimming and J lost 4 bases; unmatched junction nucleotides: 6. The CDR3 runs 14 residues. Here the CDR3 reads CASSGTGNLYGYTF. Written as DNA, the CDR3 is TGTGCCAGCAGCGGGACAGGAAACCTCTATGGCTACACCTTC.

This chain uses TRBV5-1 with TRBJ2-2; D uncertain. The CDR3 contains 15 residues. Trimming took off 5 bases at V and 4 bases at J, with 15 bases between the two ends. CDR1 is SGHRS, CDR2 YFSETQ, per germline. The CDR3 is CASRENPGGTGELFF. The CDR3 coding sequence is TGCGCCAGCAGAGAGAACCCAGGCGGCACCGGGGAGCTGTTTTTT.

In its sample, this clone was seen a few times. The chain links TRBV7-2 to TRBJ1-1; TRBD1 matches 7 bases. J lost 0 bases, V lost 5 bases, and 3 bases had no gene match. This CDR3 contains 14 residues. Germline V gives CDR1 SGHTA, CDR2 FQGNSA. CDR3 amino acids: CASSRQGLNTEAFF. The CDR3 nucleotides read TGTGCCAGCAGCAGACAGGGACTGAACACTGAAGCTTTCTTT.

The chain couples TRBV30 to TRBJ1-1; D ambiguous. V shed 0 bases and J shed 4 bases, with 15 bases lying between them. The CDR3 runs 15 residues. The V gene's germline CDR1 is GTSNPN and CDR2 SVGIG (reference sequence). The CDR3 region is CAWSVQWAGITEAFF. DNA for the CDR3: TGTGCCTGGAGTGTACAATGGGCAGGAATCACTGAAGCTTTCTTT.

The J gene is TRBJ2-3, the V gene TRBV27; D is possibly TRBD1 or TRBD2 (6 bases each). CDR1 and CDR2 from the germline V gene are MNHEY and SMNVEV (reference sequence). V lost 3 bases to trimming and J lost 11 bases, with 21 bases between them. The length of the CDR3 is 15 residues. CDR3 amino acids: CASSLGGVSSKEQYF. CDR3 DNA sequence: TGTGCCAGCAGTTTGGGGGGCGTCAGCTCCAAGGAGCAGTATTTT.

The CDR3 coding sequence is TGTGCCAGCAGTTACGGTGCCACCGGGGAGCTGTTTTTT. Translation: CASSYGATGELFF. The chain carries TRBV6-5 and TRBJ2-2, with D uncertain. CDR1 is MNHEY and CDR2 is SVGAGI in the germline V gene. The CDR3 has 13 amino acids. The V and J ends lost 2 bases and 4 bases respectively, with 5 bases between them.

This chain connects TRBV30 to TRBJ2-2; D is uncertain. Germline V lookup: CDR1 GTSNPN, CDR2 SVGIG (reference sequence). The CDR3 contains 14 residues. Trimming shortened V by 4 bases and J by 3 bases, and 12 bases separated the two germline ends. The CDR3 region is CAWIPYQDTGELFF. DNA of the CDR3: TGTGCCTGGATCCCGTACCAAGACACCGGGGAGCTGTTTTTT.

In DNA, the CDR3 is TGTGCCAGCAGGTCAGGGGGCGCTTACGAGCAGTACTTC. Amino acids: CASRSGGAYEQYF. V and J are TRBV28 and TRBJ2-7; 8 bases are a match to TRBD1. Germline V gives CDR1 MDHEN, CDR2 SYDVKM. The trim removed 6 bases at V and 4 bases at J, leaving 5 bases unmatched. CDR3 length: 13 residues.

The chain carries TRBV5-4 and TRBJ2-2; either TRBD1 or TRBD2 may supply D (5 bases each). Germline V lookup: CDR1 SGHNT, CDR2 YYREEE (reference sequence). The CDR3 loop spans 14 amino acids. The ends were cut back, 4 bases at V and 6 bases at J, with 13 bases in the middle. CDR3 DNA: TGTGCCAGCAGCCCGGTGGGGGTATCCGGGGAGCTGTTTTTT. Translation gives CASSPVGVSGELFF.

The rearrangement links TRBV4-2 to TRBJ2-7; 7 nucleotides match TRBD2. V lost 5 bases and J lost 1; bases outside the gene matches: 8. Germline CDR1 reads LGHNA; CDR2 reads YNFKEQ. The CDR3 is made up of 15 amino acids. The CDR3 spells CASSYLADSSYEQYF. The CDR3 coding sequence is TGTGCCAGCAGCTACCTAGCGGATTCGTCCTACGAGCAGTACTTC.

The J gene is TRBJ1-6, the V gene TRBV7-9; D perhaps matches TRBD1 (6 bases). Germline assignment: CDR1 SEHNR and CDR2 FQNEAQ (reference sequence). CDR3 length: 15 amino acids. Trimming shortened V by 0 bases and J by 7 bases, and 10 bases separated the two germline ends. CDR3 protein: CASSLATGRNSPLHF. The CDR3 DNA reads as TGTGCCAGCAGCTTAGCTACAGGGCGCAATTCACCCCTCCACTTT.

The chain carries TRBV7-9 and TRBJ2-5; maybe TRBD2 (6 bases). The V end was cut by 4 bases, the J end by 1 base, with 13 bases between. Germline values: CDR1 SEHNR, CDR2 FQNEAQ (reference sequence). The CDR3 has 15 amino acids. This CDR3 is CASSSVRGSQETQYF. The CDR3 bases are TGTGCCAGCAGCTCCGTTCGGGGGAGCCAAGAGACCCAGTACTTC.

This clone was counted only a few times. V and J are TRBV5-1 and TRBJ2-7; no clear D. Germline V CDR1 and CDR2: SGHRS, YFSETQ. Trimming cost V 2 bases and J 3 bases, with 6 bases left between them. This CDR3 is built from 12 residues. CDR3 in amino acids: CASSFNFYEQYF. The CDR3 DNA sequence: TGCGCCAGCAGCTTCAACTTCTACGAGCAGTACTTC.

This chain joins TRBV6-5 and TRBJ1-5; no definite D call. Trimming took 6 bases from V and 1 from J, leaving 13 bases between them. The CDR3 loop spans 15 amino acids. Germline CDR1 MNHEY, CDR2 SVGAGI. The CDR3 region is CASREGDGSNQPQHF. The DNA of the CDR3 is TGTGCCAGCAGGGAGGGTGACGGGAGCAATCAGCCCCAGCATTTT.

The chain couples TRBV5-1 to TRBJ1-1; perhaps TRBD1 as D (5 bases). The V and J ends lost 4 bases and 0 bases respectively, with 10 bases between them. In germline, CDR1 is SGHRS, CDR2 YFSETQ. The CDR3 is 14 residues long. The CDR3 nucleotides are TGCGCCAGCAGCGAGGACATGATGAACACTGAAGCTTTCTTT. As protein: CASSEDMMNTEAFF.

This chain links TRBV18 with TRBJ2-7, with TRBD1 as a possible D gene (5 bases). This CDR3 spans 16 amino acids. Per the germline V gene, CDR1 is KGHSH and CDR2 is LQKENI. Between the trimmed V and J ends, which lost 0 bases and 3 bases, there was a span of 15 bases. The CDR3 here is CASSPPTTGDIYEQYF. In DNA, the CDR3 is TGTGCCAGCTCACCACCAACCACAGGCGATATCTACGAGCAGTACTTC.

The chain carries TRBV4-1 and TRBJ1-5; no reliable D call. This CDR3 is built from 17 residues. Germline V lookup: CDR1 MGHRA, CDR2 YSYEKL. Trimming took off 2 bases at V and 1 base at J, with 15 bases between the two ends. The CDR3 region is CASSQTGVRVSNQPQHF. As DNA, the CDR3 is TGCGCCAGCAGCCAAACCGGGGTGAGGGTCAGCAATCAGCCCCAGCATTTT.

V is TRBV30 and J is TRBJ2-5; perhaps TRBD1 as D (6 bases). Germline V gives CDR1 GTSNPN, CDR2 SVGIG (reference sequence). The CDR3 length is 14 residues. V gave up 0 bases and J gave up 1 base, with 9 bases separating them. In DNA, the CDR3 is TGTGCCTGGAGTGTTGTGGGGGCCCAAGAGACCCAGTACTTC. Its translation is CAWSVVGAQETQYF.

The gene calls are TRBV7-2 and TRBJ2-5; 12 bases map to TRBD2. CDR3 length: 15 residues. The J segment lost 5 bases and the V segment lost 4 bases, leaving 5 bases of the junction unmatched. The V gene's germline CDR1 is SGHTA and CDR2 FQGNSA. The CDR3 coding sequence is TGTGCCAGCAGCTCGACTAGCGGGAGTCTCGAGACCCAGTACTTC. Translating it yields CASSSTSGSLETQYF.